The 31 T cell receptor beta chains in this list originate from one sample, sequenced in a study of T cells in localized non-small cell lung cancer. Clones were sequenced by immunoSEQ multiplex PCR, and TCRdb holds only the in-frame ones, with some missing. The repertoire holds over 20,000 clones, with approximately 84% as singletons. The sequencing here drew on peripheral blood, taken before any cancer treatment. The receptors stem from a male donor at least 60 years old with stage II squamous cell lung carcinoma.

The CDR3 region has the DNA TGTGCCAGCAGCCAAGGAGGGGGCTTCACCGGGGAGCTGTTTTTT. Protein sequence: CASSQGGGFTGELFF. V and J are TRBV4-2 and TRBJ2-2, with TRBD1 matching 7 bases. Per the germline V gene, CDR1 is LGHNA and CDR2 is YNFKEQ. V gave up 1 base and J gave up 4 bases; unmatched junction bases: 3. CDR3 length: 15 residues.

The chain uses TRBV4-1 and TRBJ2-5, with D possibly matching TRBD1 (5 bases). The CDR3 has 14 amino acids. Germline loops: CDR1 MGHRA, CDR2 YSYEKL. V lost 0 bases and J lost 3, with 8 bases in between. For the CDR3, the DNA is TGCGCCAGCAGCCAAGATCCCAGGGAAGAGACCCAGTACTTC. This sequence encodes CASSQDPREETQYF.

The genes are TRBV28 and TRBJ2-1, with D perhaps matching TRBD2 (6 bases). The CDR3 consists of 14 residues. Deletions cut 3 bases from V and 3 bases from J, with 9 bases between. CDR1 is MDHEN and CDR2 is SYDVKM in the germline V gene. The DNA of the CDR3 is TGTGCCAGCAGTTTCGCGGGAAACTACAATGAGCAGTTCTTC. Protein sequence: CASSFAGNYNEQFF.

The chain employs TRBV2 and TRBJ1-1; D is unresolved. Looked up from germline, CDR1 is SNHLY and CDR2 is FYNNEI. The ends were cut back, 1 base at V and 5 bases at J, with 11 bases in the middle. CDR3 length: 14 residues. The CDR3 spells CASSEGLQVTEAFF. The DNA of the CDR3 is TGTGCCAGCAGTGAAGGACTCCAGGTGACTGAAGCTTTCTTT.

The chain carries TRBV6-1 and TRBJ2-3, with D possibly TRBD1 on 5 matching bases. Deletions cut 6 bases from V and 4 bases from J, with 14 bases between. Germline V gives CDR1 MNHNS, CDR2 SASEGT. The CDR3 is made up of 14 amino acids. CDR3 in DNA: TGTGCCAGCAGCCCAACCAGCAGGGCAGATACGCAGTATTTT. It is translated as CASSPTSRADTQYF.

The chain recombines TRBV30 with TRBJ2-7; weak D call: TRBD2 (5 bases). The V gene's germline CDR1 is GTSNPN and CDR2 SVGIG (reference sequence). V was trimmed by 3 bases and J by 0 bases, leaving 9 bases between them. The CDR3 is 13 amino acids. CDR3 sequence (DNA): TGTGCCTGGAGGCAGGCGGGCTCCTACGAGCAGTACTTC. Translation gives CAWRQAGSYEQYF.

This chain joins TRBV7-8 and TRBJ1-2; no firm D call. This CDR3 is 13 amino acids long. Germline values: CDR1 SGHVS, CDR2 FQNEAQ. V was pared by 5 bases and J by 3 bases, with 10 bases between. The DNA of the CDR3 is TGTGCCAGCAGCCCGTCCAATCACTATGGCTACACCTTC. This translates into CASSPSNHYGYTF. Full variable domain (missing parts from reference TRBV7-8 and TRBJ1-2): GAGVSQSPRYKVAKRGQDVALRCDPISGHVSLFWYQQALGQGPEFLTYFQNEAQLDKSGLPSDRFFAERPEGSVSTLKIQRTQQEDSAVYLCASSPSNHYGYTFGSGTRLTVV.

This clone has a single count. The CDR3 loop is CASSGDLTTYGYTF. CDR3 sequence (DNA): TGTGCCAGTAGTGGGGACCTCACAACCTATGGCTACACCTTC. The chain has TRBV19 and TRBJ1-2; a weak D match, TRBD1 (5 bases). The length of the CDR3 is 14 residues. The V gene's germline CDR1 is LNHDA and CDR2 SQIVND (reference sequence). V gave up 5 bases and J gave up 4 bases, with 14 bases separating them.

A single count supports this clone. The chain links TRBV5-1 to TRBJ2-3; D gene ambiguous. The V gene lost 1 base and the J gene lost 1 base, with 10 bases spanning the gap. The CDR3 extends over 15 amino acids. Per germline, CDR1 SGHRS and CDR2 YFSETQ. Written as DNA, the CDR3 is TGCGCCAGCAGCTTGCCGGCCAGCCGCACAGATACGCAGTATTTT. It is translated as CASSLPASRTDTQYF.

The rearrangement uses TRBV9 and TRBJ2-7, with D hard to call. CDR1 and CDR2 (germline): SGDLS, YYNGEE. V dropped 0 bases and J dropped 2 bases, with 9 bases sitting between them. The CDR3 is made up of 14 amino acids. Here the CDR3 reads CASSVDSGTYEQYF. The CDR3 DNA is TGTGCCAGCAGCGTAGATTCAGGTACCTACGAGCAGTACTTC.

The V call is TRBV11-2, the J call TRBJ2-7, with D unresolved. Trimming removed 0 bases at V and 6 bases at J, with 6 bases between. The CDR3 extends over 12 amino acids. CDR1 is SGHAT and CDR2 is FQNNGV in the germline V gene. This chain's CDR3 is CASSLENTEQYF. DNA for the CDR3: TGTGCCAGCAGCTTAGAGAACACCGAGCAGTACTTC.

The rearrangement joins TRBV9 to TRBJ1-4; D is possibly TRBD1 (6 bases). Trimming stripped 1 base from V and 1 base from J, with 8 bases between. Germline CDR1 is SGDLS and CDR2 is YYNGEE. The CDR3 loop spans 15 amino acids. CDR3 sequence (DNA): TGTGCCAGCAGCGTAACAGGGCTAACTAATGAAAAACTGTTTTTT. Translating it yields CASSVTGLTNEKLFF.

The CDR3, as DNA: TGCGCCAGCAGCTTACGGGACATGTACACTGAAGCTTTCTTT. Translating it yields CASSLRDMYTEAFF. The V call is TRBV5-1, the J call TRBJ1-1; D is possibly TRBD1 (6 bases). The CDR3 covers 14 residues. Trimming left V 2 bases short and J 3 bases short, with 11 bases between. In germline, CDR1 is SGHRS, CDR2 YFSETQ. The variable domain in full, with the rest retrieved from reference TRBV5-1 and TRBJ1-1, is KAGVTQTPRYLIKTRGQQVTLSCSPISGHRSVSWYQQTPGQGLQFLFEYFSETQRNKGNFPGRFSGRQFSNSRSEMNVSTLELGDSALYLCASSLRDMYTEAFFGQGTRLTVV.

The chain is built from TRBV30 and TRBJ1-2; D gene unclear. The ends were cut back, 5 bases at V and 8 bases at J, with 12 bases in the middle. CDR3 size: 11 residues. CDR1 is GTSNPN and CDR2 is SVGIG in the germline V gene (reference sequence). CDR3 sequence: CAWSLGGGYTF. In DNA, the CDR3 is TGTGCCTGGTCCTTAGGCGGCGGCTACACCTTC.

This clone was observed a handful of times. The chain is built from TRBV2 and TRBJ1-5; a weak D match, TRBD1 (5 bases). The V end was cut by 8 bases, the J end by 1 base, with 18 bases between. The CDR3 has 16 residues. CDR1 is SNHLY, CDR2 FYNNEI, per germline. CDR3 DNA sequence: TGTGCCAGCGCCGCCAGGGTCGGGAAGAGCAATCAGCCCCAGCATTTT. It codes for CASAARVGKSNQPQHF.

The V gene is TRBV7-2, the J gene TRBJ2-1, with TRBD1 as a possible D gene (6 bases). Germline V gene data show CDR1 as SGHTA and CDR2 as FQGNSA. V shed 1 base and J shed 12 bases, with 7 bases lying between them. The CDR3 extends over 11 amino acids. The DNA for the CDR3 is TGTGCCAGCAGCTTAGGCAGGGGGCAGTTCTTC. Its protein is CASSLGRGQFF.

The V call is TRBV7-2, the J call TRBJ2-7; no reliable D call. The CDR3 contains 16 residues. Trimming removed 5 bases at V and 4 bases at J, with 21 bases between. The germline CDR1 and CDR2 sequences are SGHTA and FQGNSA. The CDR3 DNA reads as TGTGCCAGCAGCCCCGTTCCCGGCCGAGTCACTTACGAGCAGTACTTC. It encodes CASSPVPGRVTYEQYF.

J is TRBJ2-7 and V is TRBV6-4; TRBD2 is a possible D gene (5 bases). This CDR3 region has 17 residues. With 3 bases removed from V and 3 bases from J, the gap between germline ends came to 21 bases. From germline, CDR1 is MRHNA and CDR2 SNTAGT. In nucleotides, the CDR3 is TGTGCCAGCAGTGAAGGAGGCGTACTCCTCGACATCTACGAGCAGTACTTC. Protein: CASSEGGVLLDIYEQYF.

The chain is built from TRBV6-5 and TRBJ1-2; TRBD1 is a possible D gene (6 bases). The CDR3 has 12 amino acids. The germline CDR1 and CDR2 sequences are MNHEY and SVGAGI. V was pared by 10 bases and J by 4 bases, with 13 bases between. The CDR3 region is CATGDIFYGYTF. CDR3 nucleotide sequence: TGTGCCACCGGGGACATCTTCTATGGCTACACCTTC.

This chain uses TRBV30 with TRBJ1-2; a weak D match, TRBD1 (6 bases). Per the germline V gene, CDR1 is GTSNPN and CDR2 is SVGIG (reference sequence). The CDR3 consists of 13 residues. V lost 0 bases and J 4 bases, leaving 9 bases between the germline ends. The CDR3 here is CAWSVQGSYGYTF. In nucleotides, the CDR3 is TGTGCCTGGAGTGTACAGGGCAGCTATGGCTACACCTTC.

The V gene is TRBV6-1, the J gene TRBJ2-7, with D possibly TRBD1 on 6 matching bases. The V end lost 6 bases, the J end lost 3 bases, and 12 bases lay between the germline ends. CDR3 length: 13 residues. CDR1 and CDR2 (germline): MNHNS, SASEGT. The DNA of the CDR3 is TGTGCCAGCAGCCTGGGGGCAAGCTACGAGCAGTACTTC. Protein product: CASSLGASYEQYF.

The chain joins TRBV27 to TRBJ2-7; TRBD1 might be the D (6 bases). Germline loops: CDR1 MNHEY, CDR2 SMNVEV (reference sequence). This CDR3 has 14 residues. With 6 bases removed from V and 3 bases from J, the gap between germline ends came to 15 bases. The CDR3 DNA sequence: TGTGCCAGCAGCAGGACAAACAGGGTCTACGAGCAGTACTTC. Residues: CASSRTNRVYEQYF.

The chain combines TRBV29-1 with TRBJ1-1; D uncertain. CDR3 size: 13 residues. Germline V lookup: CDR1 SQVTM, CDR2 ANQGSEA. Trimming removed 8 bases from V and 1 base from J, with 14 bases in between. The CDR3 reads CSQTRTGNTEAFF. CDR3 bases: TGCAGCCAGACTAGGACGGGGAACACTGAAGCTTTCTTT.

The chain links TRBV18 to TRBJ1-2, with unresolved D. V was shortened by 2 bases and J by 4 bases, with 20 bases between the two germline ends. Germline-derived CDR1 and CDR2 are KGHSH and LQKENI. The CDR3 sequence is 17 residues long. The CDR3 DNA reads TGTGCCAGCTCACCAACGAGGGTCGAACCGGGAGGCTATGGCTACACCTTC. Its translation: CASSPTRVEPGGYGYTF.

The chain recombines TRBV7-9 with TRBJ1-3, with D maybe TRBD1 (5 bases). Germline values: CDR1 SEHNR, CDR2 FQNEAQ (reference sequence). Trimming removed 5 bases from V and 2 bases from J, with 10 bases in between. The length of the CDR3 is 14 residues. For the CDR3, the DNA is TGTGCCAGCAGCCCAGACAGAACTGGAAACACCATATATTTT. It encodes CASSPDRTGNTIYF.

The chain joins TRBV6-5 to TRBJ2-7; D might be TRBD2 (5 bases). The germline V and J ends were trimmed by 8 bases and 6 bases, with 14 bases remaining between them. Germline values: CDR1 MNHEY, CDR2 SVGAGI. There are 12 residues in the CDR3. CDR3 sequence (DNA): TGTGCCAGCGAATCGGTGAGGGCCGAGCAGTACTTC. This codes for CASESVRAEQYF.

This sequence joins TRBV5-4 and TRBJ1-2, with a weak D call TRBD1 (5 bases). CDR1 is SGHNT and CDR2 is YYREEE in the germline V gene (reference sequence). This CDR3 is built from 16 residues. Trimming pared 0 bases from V and 8 bases from J, leaving 20 bases between. The CDR3 is CASSLAGAEGLSGYTF. CDR3 nucleotides: TGTGCCAGCAGCTTGGCCGGGGCGGAGGGCTTAAGCGGCTACACCTTC.

This clone was recorded only once. The chain links TRBV7-2 to TRBJ1-1; D is unclear. Germline V gives CDR1 SGHTA, CDR2 FQGNSA. V lost 6 bases and J lost 10, with 18 bases in between. The CDR3 loop spans 13 amino acids. CDR3 protein: CASRPTGVNAAFF. CDR3 bases: TGTGCCAGCAGACCTACCGGGGTCAACGCAGCTTTCTTT.

This chain joins TRBV9 and TRBJ2-7, with D unresolved. The germline gives CDR1 SGDLS, CDR2 YYNGEE. CDR3 length: 14 amino acids. V dropped 0 bases and J dropped 4 bases, with 11 bases sitting between them. This chain's CDR3 is CASSVETPSYEQYF. The CDR3 DNA reads TGTGCCAGCAGCGTAGAGACCCCCTCGTACGAGCAGTACTTC.

V is TRBV6-5 and J is TRBJ2-5; D gene uncertain. The germline V gene has CDR1 MNHEY and CDR2 SVGAGI. The CDR3 runs to 12 residues. V was shortened by 8 bases and J by 2 bases, with 9 bases between the two germline ends. The CDR3 loop is CASPLRQETQYF. The CDR3 coding sequence is TGTGCCAGCCCCTTAAGGCAAGAGACCCAGTACTTC.

This chain uses TRBV6-5 with TRBJ2-3, with TRBD1 matching 7 bases. CDR1 is MNHEY, CDR2 SVGAGI, per germline. There are 14 residues in the CDR3. Trimming cost V 9 bases and J 5 bases; bases outside gene matches: 11. The chain's CDR3 is CARSYGTAGDTQYF. In nucleotides, the CDR3 is TGTGCCAGGAGCTACGGGACAGCTGGAGATACGCAGTATTTT.